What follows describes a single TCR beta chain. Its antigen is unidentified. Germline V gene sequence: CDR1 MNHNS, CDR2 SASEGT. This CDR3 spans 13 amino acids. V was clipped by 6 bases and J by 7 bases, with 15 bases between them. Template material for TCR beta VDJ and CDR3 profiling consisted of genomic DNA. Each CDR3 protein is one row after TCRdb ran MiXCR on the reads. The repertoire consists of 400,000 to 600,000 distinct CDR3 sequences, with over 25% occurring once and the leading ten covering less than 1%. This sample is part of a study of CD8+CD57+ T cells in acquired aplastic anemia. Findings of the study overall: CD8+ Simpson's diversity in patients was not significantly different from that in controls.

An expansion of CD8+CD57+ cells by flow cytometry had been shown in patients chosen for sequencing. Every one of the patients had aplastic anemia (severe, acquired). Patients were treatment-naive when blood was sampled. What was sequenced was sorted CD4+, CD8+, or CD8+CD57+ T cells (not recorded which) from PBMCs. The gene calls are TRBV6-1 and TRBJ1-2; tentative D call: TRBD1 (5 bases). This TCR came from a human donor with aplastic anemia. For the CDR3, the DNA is TGTGCCAGCAGCCAGCAGGGCCACGGTGGCTACACCTTC. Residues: CASSQQGHGGYTF.